This T cell receptor (beta chain) emerged from a study of vaccination and CD4 T cells after COVID-19. Study summary: As their vaccination, participants received two doses of either BNT162b2 or mRNA-1273 vaccine. Study-level results: Convalescent patients' vaccine-specific clones were spike mono-reactive in 304 of 307 cases.

As concerns this clonotype: What it binds is unknown.

With the Oncomine TCR Beta short-read assay, DNA from cultured CD4+ T cells was sequenced. TCRdb re-called the PCR reads through MiXCR, storing one row per CDR3 protein. In the table there are 15,000 to 20,000 distinct CDR3 sequences, just under 80% of which are singletons. As for treatment: roughly 10-day PBMC culture with coronavirus spike peptide pools or control peptides (ViraFEST assay). TCR sequencing followed the expansion of antigen-specific T cells with peptide pools in ViraFEST. This CDR3 has 14 residues. V lost 4 bases to trimming and J lost 8 bases; unmatched junction nucleotides: 10. Germline assignment: CDR1 SGHNT and CDR2 YYREEE (reference sequence).

Sequences were derived from CD4+ T cells from blood, cultured in vitro, sampled after SARS-CoV-2 vaccination. This rearrangement joins TRBV5-4 to TRBJ1-2, with TRBD1 matching 8 bases. This receptor was identified in a human donor who received a COVID-19 vaccine. CDR3 residues: CASSRGQAQGGYTF. The CDR3 DNA is TGTGCCAGCAGCCGGGGACAGGCACAAGGGGGCTACACCTTC.